This entry features one T cell receptor beta chain sequence. There are 12 residues in the CDR3. Germline CDR1 and CDR2: DFQATT and SNEGSKA (reference sequence). Trimming took off 6 bases at V and 5 bases at J, with 12 bases between the two ends. This sample stems from a study of patients and donors after allogeneic stem cell transplantation. TCRdb re-analysed the RT-PCR reads in MiXCR, keeping a single row per CDR3 protein. The data hold around 150,000 distinct CDR3 sequences, with over 35% observed a single time. The origin of this receptor is a human donor who was either an allogeneic HSCT recipient or a stem cell or donor lymphocyte infusion donor (not recorded which). It is not recorded whose cells these are; they may come from a transplant donor. The sample comprised blood, either unsorted or a sorted T cell fraction (not recorded which). The chain has TRBV20-1 and TRBJ2-3, with TRBD1 as a possible D gene (6 bases). Written as DNA, the CDR3 is TGCAGTGCAACACAGGGTTTAGATACGCAGTATTTT. It is translated as CSATQGLDTQYF.